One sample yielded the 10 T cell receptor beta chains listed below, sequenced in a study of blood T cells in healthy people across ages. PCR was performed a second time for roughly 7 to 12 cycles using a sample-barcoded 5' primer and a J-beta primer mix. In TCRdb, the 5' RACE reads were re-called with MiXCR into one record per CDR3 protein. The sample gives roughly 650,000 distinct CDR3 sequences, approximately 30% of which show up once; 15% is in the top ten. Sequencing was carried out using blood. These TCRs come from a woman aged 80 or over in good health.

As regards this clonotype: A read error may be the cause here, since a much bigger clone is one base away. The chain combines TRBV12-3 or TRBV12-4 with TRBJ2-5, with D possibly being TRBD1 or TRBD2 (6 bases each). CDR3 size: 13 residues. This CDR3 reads CVSSLGGMETQYF. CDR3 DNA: TGTGTCAGCAGCCTGGGGGGCATGGAGACCCAGTACTTC.

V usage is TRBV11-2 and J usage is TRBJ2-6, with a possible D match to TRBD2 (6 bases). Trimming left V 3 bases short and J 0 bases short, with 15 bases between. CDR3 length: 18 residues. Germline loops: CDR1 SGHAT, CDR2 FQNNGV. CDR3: CASSFGGGLFSGANVLTF. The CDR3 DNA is TGTGCCAGCAGCTTCGGGGGAGGCCTCTTCTCTGGGGCCAACGTCCTGACTTTC.

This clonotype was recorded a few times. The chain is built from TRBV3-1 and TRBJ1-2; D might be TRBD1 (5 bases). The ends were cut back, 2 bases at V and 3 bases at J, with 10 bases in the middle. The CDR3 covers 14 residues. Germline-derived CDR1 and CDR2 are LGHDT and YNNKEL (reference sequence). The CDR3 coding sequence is TGTGCCAGCAGCCAAAACTGGGGGGACTATGGCTACACCTTC. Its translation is CASSQNWGDYGYTF.

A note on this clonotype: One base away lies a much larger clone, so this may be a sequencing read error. CDR3 sequence: CAGSPSVRGGEQFF. DNA of the CDR3: TGCGCCGGCAGCCCCTCGGTGCGGGGGGGTGAGCAGTTCTTC. V gene TRBV4-3 combines with J gene TRBJ2-1, with TRBD2 matching 9 bases. CDR1 and CDR2 from the germline V gene are LGHNA and YSLEER. The CDR3 loop spans 14 amino acids.

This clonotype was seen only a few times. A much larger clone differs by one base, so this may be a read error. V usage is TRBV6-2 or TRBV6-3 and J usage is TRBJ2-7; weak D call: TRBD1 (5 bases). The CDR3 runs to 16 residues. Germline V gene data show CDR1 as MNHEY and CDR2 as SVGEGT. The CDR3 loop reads CASSYSRAQGFDERYF. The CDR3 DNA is TGTGCCAGCAGTTACTCGAGAGCTCAGGGTTTCGACGAGCGGTACTTC.

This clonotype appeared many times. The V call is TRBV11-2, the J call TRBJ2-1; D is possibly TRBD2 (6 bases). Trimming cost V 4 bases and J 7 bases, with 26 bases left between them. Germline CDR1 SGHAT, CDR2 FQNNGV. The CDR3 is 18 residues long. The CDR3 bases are TGTGCCAGCAGCTACCTAATAGCCTCTAGGACTACTAGGAATGAGCAGTTCTTC. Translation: CASSYLIASRTTRNEQFF.

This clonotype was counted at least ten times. The CDR3 DNA is TGTGCCAGCAGTGCAGGGTACGGCACTGAAGCTTTCTTT. The encoded protein is CASSAGYGTEAFF. V gene TRBV27 combines with J gene TRBJ1-1, with a tentative D call TRBD1 (5 bases). Between the trimmed V and J ends, which lost 5 bases and 4 bases, there was a span of 11 bases. Germline V gene sequence: CDR1 MNHEY, CDR2 SMNVEV (reference sequence). CDR3 size: 13 residues.

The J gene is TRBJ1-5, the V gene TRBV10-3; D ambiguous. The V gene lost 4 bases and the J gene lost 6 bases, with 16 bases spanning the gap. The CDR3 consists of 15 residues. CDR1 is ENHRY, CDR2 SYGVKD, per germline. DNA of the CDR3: TGTGCCATCAGTGTGGGCCAGTCCGTCGGTCAGCCCCAGCATTTT. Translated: CAISVGQSVGQPQHF.

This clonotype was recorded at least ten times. The DNA for the CDR3 is TGCAGTGCTAGACGGAACAGGGCCGGAGAGACCCAGTACTTC. Protein: CSARRNRAGETQYF. The J gene is TRBJ2-5, the V gene TRBV20-1; a possible D gene is TRBD1 (6 bases). The CDR3 consists of 14 residues. Between the trimmed V and J ends, which lost 2 bases and 4 bases, there was a span of 14 bases. Germline V CDR1 and CDR2: DFQATT, SNEGSKA (reference sequence).

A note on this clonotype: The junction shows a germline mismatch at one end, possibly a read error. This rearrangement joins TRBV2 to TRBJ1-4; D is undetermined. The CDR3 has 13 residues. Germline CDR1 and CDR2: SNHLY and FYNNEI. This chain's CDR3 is CATAGTGSEKRFF. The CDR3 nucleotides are TGTGCCACCGCCGGTACCGGGAGTGAAAAACGGTTTTTT.